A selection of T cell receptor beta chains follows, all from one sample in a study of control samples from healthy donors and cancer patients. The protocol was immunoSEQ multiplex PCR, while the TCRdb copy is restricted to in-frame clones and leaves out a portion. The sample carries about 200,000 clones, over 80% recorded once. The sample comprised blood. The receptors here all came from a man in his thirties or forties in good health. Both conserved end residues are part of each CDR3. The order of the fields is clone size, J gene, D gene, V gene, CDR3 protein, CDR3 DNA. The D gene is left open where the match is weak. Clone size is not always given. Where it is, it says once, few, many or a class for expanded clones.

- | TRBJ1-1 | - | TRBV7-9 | CASSYRVNTEAFF | TGTGCCAGCAGCTACAGGGTGAACACTGAAGCTTTCTTT
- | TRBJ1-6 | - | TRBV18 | CASTPKGESYNSPLHF | TGTGCCAGCACACCAAAGGGGGAGTCCTATAATTCACCCCTCCACTTT
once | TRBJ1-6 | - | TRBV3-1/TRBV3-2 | CASSQSGLTPLHF | TGTGCCAGCAGCCAATCGGGACTTACACCCCTCCACTTT
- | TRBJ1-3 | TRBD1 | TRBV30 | CAWNKGQGASSGNTIYF | TGTGCCTGGAACAAAGGACAGGGGGCTTCCTCTGGAAACACCATATATTTT
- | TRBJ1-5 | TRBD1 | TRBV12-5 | CASGLVRTGVDQPQHF | TGTGCTAGTGGTTTGGTACGGACAGGGGTTGATCAGCCCCAGCATTTT
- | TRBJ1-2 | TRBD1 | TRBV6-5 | CASRGTGLDYGYTF | TGTGCCAGCAGGGGGACAGGGCTAGACTATGGCTACACCTTC
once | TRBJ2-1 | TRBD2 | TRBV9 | CASSGTSDEQFF | TGTGCCAGCAGCGGTACTAGCGATGAGCAGTTCTTC
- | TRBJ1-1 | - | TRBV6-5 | CASSSYISMNTEAFF | TGTGCCAGCAGTTCCTATATATCCATGAACACTGAAGCTTTCTTT
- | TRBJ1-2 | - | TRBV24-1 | CATSGSGIHYGYTF | TGTGCCACCAGTGGCTCAGGGATCCACTATGGCTACACCTTC
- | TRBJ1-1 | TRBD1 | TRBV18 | CASSFRGQGNTEAFF | TGTGCCAGCTCCTTTCGGGGACAGGGGAACACTGAAGCTTTCTTT
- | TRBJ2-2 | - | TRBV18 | CASSPEYGTGELFF | TGTGCCAGCTCACCCGAGTATGGCACCGGGGAGCTGTTTTTT
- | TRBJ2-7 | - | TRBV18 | CASSPGPLRVEQYF | TGTGCCAGCTCACCGGGACCCCTCAGGGTGGAGCAGTACTTC
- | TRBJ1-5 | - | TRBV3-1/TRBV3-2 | CASSQGAGGRFQPQHF | TGTGCCAGCAGCCAAGGCGCGGGCGGGCGGTTTCAGCCCCAGCATTTT
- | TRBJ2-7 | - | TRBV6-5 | CASSYSRGVREQYF | TGTGCCAGCAGTTACTCGAGGGGGGTTCGGGAGCAGTACTTC
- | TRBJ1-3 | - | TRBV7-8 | CASSSSGNPGGNTIYF | TGTGCCAGCAGCTCCTCAGGGAATCCGGGCGGAAACACCATATATTTT
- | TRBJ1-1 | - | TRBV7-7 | CASSLKGGRFSNTEAFF | TGTGCCAGCAGCTTAAAGGGGGGGCGGTTTTCGAACACTGAAGCTTTCTTT
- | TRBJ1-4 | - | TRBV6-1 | CASSEAHGARREKLFF | TGTGCCAGCAGTGAAGCCCACGGGGCCAGGCGAGAAAAACTGTTTTTT
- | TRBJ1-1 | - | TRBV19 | CASSRWTVNTEAFF | TGTGCCAGTAGTAGATGGACGGTGAACACTGAAGCTTTCTTT
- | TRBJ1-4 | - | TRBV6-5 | CASRSTANEKLFF | TGTGCCAGCAGATCCACAGCTAATGAAAAACTGTTTTTT
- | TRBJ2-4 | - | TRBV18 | CASSPNSKNIQYF | TGTGCCAGCTCACCAAATTCGAAAAACATTCAGTACTTC